Below, 19 T cell receptor beta chains from the same sample are listed, as sequenced in a study of blood T cell repertoires in COVID-19 (dated by TCRdb to 2018 to 2020). The method behind the library was the immunoSEQ multiplex PCR assay. TCRdb's version of the immuneACCESS table is confined to in-frame rearrangements and falls short of the full clone set. An unresolved V gene accounts for under half of the shortfall where checked; the remainder is of unknown origin. The sample records 150,000 to 180,000 clones, about four fifths of which are singletons. The ten largest clones represent 0.5% to 0.65% of the sample. Sequencing was carried out using peripheral blood. All receptors derive from a man between 60 and 75 years old with acute or convalescent COVID-19.

This clone was observed a few times. The chain couples TRBV11-3 to TRBJ2-7; D is undetermined. Germline CDR1 SGHNT, CDR2 YENEEA. This CDR3 region has 13 residues. Trimming stripped 0 bases from V and 4 bases from J, with 7 bases between. The CDR3 here is CASSLEGGYEQYF. The CDR3 DNA follows: TGTGCCAGCAGCTTAGAAGGCGGTTACGAGCAGTACTTC.

The chain links TRBV11-2 to TRBJ1-1; D perhaps matches TRBD1 (6 bases). This CDR3 comprises 14 residues. V was shortened by 4 bases and J by 0 bases, with 9 bases between the two germline ends. CDR1 and CDR2 from the germline V gene are SGHAT and FQNNGV. The CDR3 DNA is TGTGCCAGCAGCTCGGGACAACTGAACACTGAAGCTTTCTTT. Translated: CASSSGQLNTEAFF.

The chain links TRBV11-2 to TRBJ2-1; tentative D call: TRBD1 (8 bases). CDR1 and CDR2 (germline): SGHAT, FQNNGV. V was shortened by 2 bases and J by 7 bases, with 21 bases between the two germline ends. The CDR3 sequence is 17 residues long. The CDR3 nucleotides read TGTGCCAGCAGCTTACTTCAGGGGGCGGGAGCGAGAAATGAGCAGTTCTTC. Its protein product is CASSLLQGAGARNEQFF. The variable domain in full, with the rest retrieved from reference TRBV11-2 and TRBJ2-1, is EAGVAQSPRYKIIEKRQSVAFWCNPISGHATLYWYQQILGQGPKLLIQFQNNGVVDDSQLPKDRFSAERLKGVDSTLKIQPAKLEDSAVYLCASSLLQGAGARNEQFFGPGTRLTVL.

This chain links TRBV2 with TRBJ2-1; the D is unclear. V lost 7 bases, J lost 9 bases, and 19 bases lay in between. The CDR3 runs 14 residues. The V gene's germline CDR1 is SNHLY and CDR2 FYNNEI. As DNA, the CDR3 is TGTGCCAGCAAAGCAACCGTTTTTAGAGCTGAGCAGTTCTTC. Translated: CASKATVFRAEQFF.

The chain has TRBV15 and TRBJ2-5; 8 bases fit TRBD2. With 1 base clipped from V and 4 bases from J, the junction kept 8 bases outside the gene matches. The CDR3 spans 16 residues. Germline V gene sequence: CDR1 LNHNV, CDR2 YYDKDF (reference sequence). This CDR3 reads CATSRASGGATETQYF. In nucleotides, the CDR3 is TGTGCCACCAGCAGAGCTTCCGGGGGGGCAACAGAGACCCAGTACTTC. The whole variable domain, filled in from reference TRBV15 and TRBJ2-5, reads DAMVIQNPRYQVTQFGKPVTLSCSQTLNHNVMYWYQQKSSQAPKLLFHYYDKDFNNEADTPDNFQSRRPNTSFCFLDIRSPGLGDTAMYLCATSRASGGATETQYFGPGTRLLVL.

About this clone itself: The sample contains more than one DNA sequence encoding this CDR3. The chain couples TRBV7-2 to TRBJ2-1, with TRBD2 matching 16 bases. The length of the CDR3 is 13 residues. After removal of 8 bases from V and 9 bases from J, the junction contained 1 base not matched to a gene. From germline, CDR1 is SGHTA and CDR2 FQGNSA. The CDR3 DNA reads TGTGCCAGCGGGACTAGCGGGAGGGCTGAGCAGTTCTTC. This translates into CASGTSGRAEQFF.

The chain recombines TRBV5-4 with TRBJ1-5, with a weak D call TRBD1 (5 bases). The CDR3 runs to 14 residues. V was pared by 2 bases and J by 3 bases, with 9 bases between. CDR1 is SGHNT and CDR2 is YYREEE in the germline V gene (reference sequence). In nucleotides, the CDR3 is TGTGCCAGCAGCTTACCAGGGTCCAATCAGCCCCAGCATTTT. Amino acid sequence: CASSLPGSNQPQHF.

V usage is TRBV7-3 and J usage is TRBJ2-5; 8 bases match TRBD2. V was pared by 3 bases and J by 5 bases, with 2 bases of the junction left unmatched. CDR1 SGHTA and CDR2 FQGTGA come from the germline V gene. The CDR3 has 13 amino acids. The CDR3 sequence: CASSFSGKETQYF. The CDR3 DNA follows: TGTGCCAGCAGCTTTAGCGGGAAGGAGACCCAGTACTTC. The full variable domain, its missing parts supplied by reference TRBV7-3 and TRBJ2-5, is GAGVSQTPSNKVTEKGKYVELRCDPISGHTALYWYRQSLGQGPEFLIYFQGTGAADDSGLPNDRFFAVRPEGSVSTLKIQRTERGDSAVYLCASSFSGKETQYFGPGTRLLVL.

The J gene is TRBJ2-5, the V gene TRBV5-1, with TRBD1 matching 9 bases. With 4 bases clipped from V and 3 bases from J, the junction kept 7 bases outside the gene matches. The length of the CDR3 is 15 residues. CDR1 SGHRS and CDR2 YFSETQ come from the germline V gene. CDR3 sequence (DNA): TGCGCCAGCAGCCTACAGGGGGCCACTAAAGAGACCCAGTACTTC. As protein: CASSLQGATKETQYF. The variable domain in full, completed from reference TRBV5-1 and TRBJ2-5, reads KAGVTQTPRYLIKTRGQQVTLSCSPISGHRSVSWYQQTPGQGLQFLFEYFSETQRNKGNFPGRFSGRQFSNSRSEMNVSTLELGDSALYLCASSLQGATKETQYFGPGTRLLVL.

The chain links TRBV6-5 to TRBJ1-6; D unresolved. The V and J ends lost 8 bases and 3 bases respectively, with 8 bases between them. CDR1 MNHEY and CDR2 SVGAGI come from the germline V gene. This CDR3 has 13 residues. CDR3 residues: CASATYYNSPLHF. DNA of the CDR3: TGTGCCAGCGCGACATACTATAATTCACCCCTCCACTTT.

The rearrangement joins TRBV3-1 (or the pseudogene TRBV3-2) to TRBJ2-3, with D possibly being TRBD1 (5 bases). The V gene's germline CDR1 is LGHDT and CDR2 YNNKEL (reference sequence). CDR3 length: 12 residues. Trimming cost V 3 bases and J 4 bases, with 5 bases left between them. CDR3 nucleotide sequence: TGTGCCAGCAGCCACAGGGCAGATACGCAGTATTTT. It yields the protein CASSHRADTQYF.

This CDR3 reads CASSPPDRGINEQYF. As DNA, the CDR3 is TGTGCCAGCAGCCCGCCGGACAGGGGCATCAACGAGCAGTACTTC. V and J are TRBV21-1 and TRBJ2-7; TRBD1 is the table's D call, not checked against the DNA. TRBV21-1 is classified as a pseudogene. The CDR3 is 15 residues long.

V usage is TRBV29-1 and J usage is TRBJ2-3; 7 bases agree with TRBD2. Trimming took 6 bases from V and 4 from J; bases not matched to a gene: 7. The CDR3 has 13 residues. Germline V gene sequence: CDR1 SQVTM, CDR2 ANQGSEA. The CDR3 coding sequence is TGCAGCGTCGACGGGGGGAGTTCAGATACGCAGTATTTT. Amino acids: CSVDGGSSDTQYF.

The rearrangement joins TRBV6-1 to TRBJ1-6; TRBD1 aligns across 9 bases. There are 15 residues in the CDR3. With 3 bases clipped from V and 12 bases from J, the junction kept 9 bases outside the gene matches. The germline V gene has CDR1 MNHNS and CDR2 SASEGT. The CDR3 sequence: CASSDQGTGSLPLHF. The CDR3 DNA reads as TGTGCCAGCAGTGACCAGGGGACAGGGTCCCTACCCCTCCACTTT.

The chain carries TRBV5-1 and TRBJ1-4; TRBD1 is a possible D gene (6 bases). V gave up 3 bases and J gave up 8 bases, with 14 bases separating them. Germline V CDR1 and CDR2: SGHRS, YFSETQ. The CDR3 is 14 amino acids. The CDR3 DNA is TGCGCCAGCAGCTCCGGGGCAGGGGTGGAAAAACTGTTTTTT. Translated: CASSSGAGVEKLFF. Complete variable domain (other parts from reference TRBV5-1 and TRBJ1-4): KAGVTQTPRYLIKTRGQQVTLSCSPISGHRSVSWYQQTPGQGLQFLFEYFSETQRNKGNFPGRFSGRQFSNSRSEMNVSTLELGDSALYLCASSSGAGVEKLFFGSGTQLSVL.

As DNA, the CDR3 is TGTGCCAGCATCTACCAGGGAAACGGTGGAAACACCATATATTTT. Protein: CASIYQGNGGNTIYF. The rearrangement joins TRBV6-5 to TRBJ1-3, with D perhaps TRBD1 (5 bases). There are 15 residues in the CDR3. V was trimmed by 7 bases and J by 3 bases, leaving 16 bases between them. Germline V gene data show CDR1 as MNHEY and CDR2 as SVGAGI.

The chain joins TRBV9 to TRBJ1-5; tentatively, D is TRBD1 (6 bases). Trimming pared 1 base from V and 4 bases from J, leaving 12 bases between. Germline CDR1 reads SGDLS; CDR2 reads YYNGEE. This CDR3 spans 15 amino acids. CDR3 sequence: CASSVNAQGNQPQHF. CDR3 nucleotide sequence: TGTGCCAGCAGCGTAAACGCACAGGGAAATCAGCCCCAGCATTTT. The full variable domain, rest sourced from reference TRBV9 and TRBJ1-5, is DSGVTQTPKHLITATGQRVTLRCSPRSGDLSVYWYQQSLDQGLQFLIQYYNGEERAKGNILERFSAQQFPDLHSELNLSSLELGDSALYFCASSVNAQGNQPQHFGDGTRLSIL.

The chain uses TRBV9 and TRBJ2-3, with 10 positions matching TRBD2. After removal of 0 bases from V and 6 bases from J, the junction contained 10 bases not matched to a gene. This CDR3 has 17 amino acids. In germline, CDR1 is SGDLS, CDR2 YYNGEE. Here the CDR3 reads CASSVGPFSGGWDTQYF. CDR3 nucleotide sequence: TGTGCCAGCAGCGTAGGCCCCTTTAGCGGGGGGTGGGATACGCAGTATTTT.

The chain has TRBV27 and TRBJ2-5, with TRBD1 matching over 8 bases. After removal of 0 bases from V and 2 bases from J, the junction contained 11 bases not matched to a gene. The CDR3 runs to 18 residues. CDR1 MNHEY and CDR2 SMNVEV come from the germline V gene (reference sequence). The CDR3 reads CASSLSGPFGQGQETQYF. The CDR3 DNA reads as TGTGCCAGCAGTTTATCCGGCCCCTTCGGACAGGGTCAAGAGACCCAGTACTTC.